This TCR beta chain was identified during a study of blood T cell repertoires in COVID-19. Trimming at V came to 3 bases and at J to 5 bases, leaving 9 bases not matched to a gene. There are 15 residues in the CDR3. CDR1 and CDR2 (germline): SGHRS, YFSETQ. Only in-frame clones appear in the TCRdb table, and some are missing; sequencing was by immunoSEQ multiplex PCR. The sample lists some 76,000 clones; roughly nine tenths were seen once. This sequence joins TRBV5-1 and TRBJ2-5, with 8 bases aligning to TRBD1. The material sequenced was peripheral blood. The TCR sequence derives from a man of 80 years or more in a cohort sampled during active COVID-19. The CDR3 DNA follows: TGCGCCAGCAGCTCAGGACAGGGTAAAATGGAGACCCAGTACTTC. Protein product: CASSSGQGKMETQYF. The full variable domain, rest sourced from reference TRBV5-1 and TRBJ2-5, is KAGVTQTPRYLIKTRGQQVTLSCSPISGHRSVSWYQQTPGQGLQFLFEYFSETQRNKGNFPGRFSGRQFSNSRSEMNVSTLELGDSALYLCASSSGQGKMETQYFGPGTRLLVL.